The present TCR beta chain was sequenced within a study of lymphopenia after photon versus proton radiotherapy (dated by TCRdb to between 2018 and 2021). Background for the entire study: Photon and proton radiation therapy were compared by the study for their immunological effects in patients with gastrointestinal tumors who developed high-grade lymphopenia. A cohort of some 20 patients with gastrointestinal tumors who received either photon or proton therapy and subsequently developed lymphopenia was included. The study was designed to characterize how the impact on the immune system differs between the two radiation modalities. What the study reported, not specific to this receptor: After the lymphocyte count nadir, oligoclonal expansion, especially of CD8+ Temra cells, was observed in photon-treated repertoires, and the drop in diversity was driven by this expansion. Proton-treated patients stayed relatively stable during treatment, while photon-treated patients lost naive T cells and TCR diversity and gained effector/memory populations. The authors looked at the survival association only in patients who died, and they framed better survival with proton therapy as a possibility rather than a demonstrated result. Across the cohort, among patients who died, a greater drop in TCR diversity after the nadir was inversely correlated with overall survival time.

Concerning this clone: No cognate antigen has been identified for it. The record has no base qualities; no much larger clone is one base away.

Libraries were prepared through the immunoSEQ multiplex PCR assay. Deep sequencing of rearranged TCR beta loci, alongside multiparametric flow cytometry, was used to profile T cell repertoires. This is the immuneACCESS table as TCRdb keeps it, with only in-frame sequences that have V and J called. A part of the clones is gone; compared with another copy, unresolved V genes explain less than half, and the rest is unexplained. The sample table contains 50,000 to 65,000 clones; only one count was recorded for roughly 90% of them. Of the sample, 9.5% to 15% is held by the ten largest clones. The source material was peripheral blood, sampled from a patient treated with proton-based radiotherapy. This clonotype was obtained from a man older than 75 with esophageal cancer.

The DNA reads TGTGTCAGCTCCCCCCAGCCCCAGCATTTT. It encodes CVSSPQPQHF. Here the chain combines TRBV21-1 and TRBJ1-5. TRBV21-1 is recorded as a pseudogene. The CDR3 sequence holds 10 residues, the cysteine and phenylalanine included. CDR3 DNA is the only sequence kept; it has 30 bases, read in frame from the first base.